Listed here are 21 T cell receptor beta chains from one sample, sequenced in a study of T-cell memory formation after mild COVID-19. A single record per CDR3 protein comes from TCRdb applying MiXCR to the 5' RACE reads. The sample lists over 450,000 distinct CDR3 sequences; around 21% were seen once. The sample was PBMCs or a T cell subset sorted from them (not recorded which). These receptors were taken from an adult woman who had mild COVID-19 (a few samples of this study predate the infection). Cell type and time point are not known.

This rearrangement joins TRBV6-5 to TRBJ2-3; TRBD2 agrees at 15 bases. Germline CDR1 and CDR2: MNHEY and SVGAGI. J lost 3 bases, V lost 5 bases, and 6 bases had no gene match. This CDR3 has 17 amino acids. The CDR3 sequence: CASSIGTSGRFTDTQYF. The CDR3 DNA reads TGTGCCAGCAGTATCGGGACTAGCGGGAGGTTTACAGATACGCAGTATTTT.

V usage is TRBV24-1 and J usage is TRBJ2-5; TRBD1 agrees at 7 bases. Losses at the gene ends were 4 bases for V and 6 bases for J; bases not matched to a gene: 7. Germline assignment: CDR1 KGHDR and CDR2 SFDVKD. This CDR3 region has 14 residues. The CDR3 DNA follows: TGTGCCACCAGTGAACGGACAGGCCTGAAGACCCAGTACTTC. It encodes CATSERTGLKTQYF.

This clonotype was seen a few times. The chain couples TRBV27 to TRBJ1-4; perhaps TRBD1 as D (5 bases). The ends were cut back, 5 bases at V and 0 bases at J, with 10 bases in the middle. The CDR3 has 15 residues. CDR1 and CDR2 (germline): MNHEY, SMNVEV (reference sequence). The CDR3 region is CASSPRVPTNEKLFF. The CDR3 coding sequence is TGTGCCAGCAGTCCCAGGGTTCCAACTAATGAAAAACTGTTTTTT.

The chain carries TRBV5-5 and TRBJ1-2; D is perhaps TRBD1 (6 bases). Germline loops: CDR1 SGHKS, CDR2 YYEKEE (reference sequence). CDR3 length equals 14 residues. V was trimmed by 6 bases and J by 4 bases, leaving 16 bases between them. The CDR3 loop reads CASNSGGGTYGYTF. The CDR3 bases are TGTGCCAGCAACTCGGGCGGGGGCACCTATGGCTACACCTTC.

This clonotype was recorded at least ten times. The CDR3 DNA follows: TGTGCCAGCAGCTTGTTTCAACGGCGAGACGAGCAGTACTTC. Translated, it gives CASSLFQRRDEQYF. J is TRBJ2-7 and V is TRBV5-4; D gene unclear. The CDR3 is 14 amino acids. Germline CDR1 reads SGHNT; CDR2 reads YYREEE (reference sequence). The V end was cut by 1 base, the J end by 5 bases, with 13 bases between.

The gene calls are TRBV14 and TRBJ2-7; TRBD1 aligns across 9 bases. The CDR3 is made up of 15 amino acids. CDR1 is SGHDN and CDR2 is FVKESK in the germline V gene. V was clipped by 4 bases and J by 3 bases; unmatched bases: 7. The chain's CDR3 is CASSLRTGESYEQYF. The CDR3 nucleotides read TGTGCCAGCAGCCTGAGGACAGGGGAAAGCTACGAGCAGTACTTC.

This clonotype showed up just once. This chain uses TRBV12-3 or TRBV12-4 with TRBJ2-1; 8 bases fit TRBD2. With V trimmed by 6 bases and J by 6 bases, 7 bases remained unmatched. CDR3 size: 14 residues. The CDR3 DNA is TGTGCCAGCAGATCTAGCGGGCGCTTCAATGAGCAGTTCTTC. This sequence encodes CASRSSGRFNEQFF.

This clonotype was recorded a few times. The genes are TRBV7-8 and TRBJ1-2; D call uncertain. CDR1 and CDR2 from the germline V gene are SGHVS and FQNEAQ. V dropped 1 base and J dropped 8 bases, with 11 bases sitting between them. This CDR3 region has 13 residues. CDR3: CASSLVEGRGYTF. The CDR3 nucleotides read TGTGCCAGCAGCTTAGTAGAAGGACGGGGCTACACCTTC.

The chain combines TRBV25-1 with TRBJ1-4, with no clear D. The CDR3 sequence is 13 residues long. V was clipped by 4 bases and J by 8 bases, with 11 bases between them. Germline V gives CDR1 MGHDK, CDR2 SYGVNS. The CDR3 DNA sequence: TGTGCCAGCAGTGCACCTAAACAAGAAAAACTGTTTTTT. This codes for CASSAPKQEKLFF.

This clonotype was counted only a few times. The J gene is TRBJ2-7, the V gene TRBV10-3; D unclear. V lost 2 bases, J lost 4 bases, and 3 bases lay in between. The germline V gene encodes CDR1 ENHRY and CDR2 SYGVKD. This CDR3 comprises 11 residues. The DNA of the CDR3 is TGTGCCATCAGTGAGCAATACGAGCAGTACTTC. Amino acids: CAISEQYEQYF.

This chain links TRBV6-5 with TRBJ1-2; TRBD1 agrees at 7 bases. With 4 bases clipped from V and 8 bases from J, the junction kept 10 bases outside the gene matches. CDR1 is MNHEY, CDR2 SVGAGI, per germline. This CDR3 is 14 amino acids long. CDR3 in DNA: TGTGCCAGCAGTTCCGGGACAGCCTTTCGAGGCTACACCTTC. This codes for CASSSGTAFRGYTF.

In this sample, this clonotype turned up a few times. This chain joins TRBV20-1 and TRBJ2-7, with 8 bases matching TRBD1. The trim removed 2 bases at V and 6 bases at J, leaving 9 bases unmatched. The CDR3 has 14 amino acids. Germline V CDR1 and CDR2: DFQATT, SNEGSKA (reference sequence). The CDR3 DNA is TGCAGTGCTAGAACCTGGGACAGGCCTTTCGAGCAGTACTTC. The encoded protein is CSARTWDRPFEQYF.

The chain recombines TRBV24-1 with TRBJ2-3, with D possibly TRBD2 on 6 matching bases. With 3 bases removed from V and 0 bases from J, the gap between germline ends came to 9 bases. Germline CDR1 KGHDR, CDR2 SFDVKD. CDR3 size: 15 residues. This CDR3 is CATSDRAGSTDTQYF. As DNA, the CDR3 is TGTGCCACCAGTGATCGCGCGGGAAGCACAGATACGCAGTATTTT.

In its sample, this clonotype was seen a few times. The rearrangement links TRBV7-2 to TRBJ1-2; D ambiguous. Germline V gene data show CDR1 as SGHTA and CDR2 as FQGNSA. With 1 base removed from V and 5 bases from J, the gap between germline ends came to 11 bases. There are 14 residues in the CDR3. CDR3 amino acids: CASSLVTALYGYTF. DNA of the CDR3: TGTGCCAGCAGCTTAGTGACGGCACTTTATGGCTACACCTTC.

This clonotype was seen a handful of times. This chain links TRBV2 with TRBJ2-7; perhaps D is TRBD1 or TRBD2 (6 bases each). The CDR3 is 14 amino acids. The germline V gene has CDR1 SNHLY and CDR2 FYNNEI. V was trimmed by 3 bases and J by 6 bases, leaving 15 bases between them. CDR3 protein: CASSEGAGPGEQYF. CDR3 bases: TGTGCCAGCAGTGAGGGGGCGGGACCCGGCGAGCAGTACTTC.

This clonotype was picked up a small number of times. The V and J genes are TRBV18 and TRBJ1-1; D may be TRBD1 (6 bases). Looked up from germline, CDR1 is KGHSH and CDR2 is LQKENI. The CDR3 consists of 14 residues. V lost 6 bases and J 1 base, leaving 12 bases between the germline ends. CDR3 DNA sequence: TGTGCCAGCTCGCTGGGGACAAAGAACACTGAAGCTTTCTTT. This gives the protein CASSLGTKNTEAFF.

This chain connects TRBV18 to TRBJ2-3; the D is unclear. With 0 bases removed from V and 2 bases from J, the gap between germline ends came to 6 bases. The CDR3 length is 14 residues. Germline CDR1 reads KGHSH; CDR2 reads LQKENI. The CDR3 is CASSPPLNTDTQYF. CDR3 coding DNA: TGTGCCAGCTCACCACCGCTAAACACAGATACGCAGTATTTT.

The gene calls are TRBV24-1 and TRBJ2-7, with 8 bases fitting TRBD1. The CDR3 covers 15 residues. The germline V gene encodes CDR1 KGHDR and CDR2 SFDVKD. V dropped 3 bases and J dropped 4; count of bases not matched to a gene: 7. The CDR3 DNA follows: TGTGCCACCAGTGATAGACAGGGGACAAGGTACGAGCAGTACTTC. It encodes CATSDRQGTRYEQYF.

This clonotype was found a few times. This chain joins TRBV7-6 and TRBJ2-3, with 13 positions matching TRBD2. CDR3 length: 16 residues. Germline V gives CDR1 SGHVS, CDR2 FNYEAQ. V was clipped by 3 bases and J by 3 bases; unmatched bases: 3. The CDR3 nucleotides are TGTGCCAGCAGCTTGACTAGCGGGGGGCTAACAGATACGCAGTATTTT. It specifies CASSLTSGGLTDTQYF.

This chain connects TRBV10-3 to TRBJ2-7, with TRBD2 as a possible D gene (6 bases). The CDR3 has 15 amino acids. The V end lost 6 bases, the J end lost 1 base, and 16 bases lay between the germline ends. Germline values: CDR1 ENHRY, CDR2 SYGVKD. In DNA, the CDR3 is TGTGCCATCAGAGGGTATAGGGCGGGGTCCTACGAGCAGTACTTC. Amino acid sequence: CAIRGYRAGSYEQYF.

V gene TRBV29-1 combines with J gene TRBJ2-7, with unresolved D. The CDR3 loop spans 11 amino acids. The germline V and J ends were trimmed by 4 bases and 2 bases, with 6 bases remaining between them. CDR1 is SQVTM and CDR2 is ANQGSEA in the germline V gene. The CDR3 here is CSVGQAYEQYF. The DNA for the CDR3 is TGCAGCGTTGGGCAGGCCTACGAGCAGTACTTC.